Listed below are T cell receptor beta chains from one sample, sequenced in a study of blood T cell repertoires in COVID-19. The table came from immunoSEQ multiplex PCR; TCRdb's copy has only in-frame clones and leaves some out. Altogether about 180,000 clones are present, about 80% being singletons, with the ten largest covering roughly 9%. The sample consisted of peripheral blood. The receptors were sampled from a woman aged 70-85 years with acute or convalescent COVID-19. The CDR3 runs from the conserved cysteine through the conserved F or W. The D gene is left open where the match is weak. Size tells how often a clone was seen (once, few, many) or the class of an expanded clone, and some rows leave it out.

len	v_gene	abundance	d_gene	j_gene	CDR3nt	CDR3aa
15	TRBV7-2	-	TRBD2	TRBJ2-1	TGTGCCAGCAGCGCGAGCGGGGGATCCTACAATGAGCAGTTCTTC	CASSASGGSYNEQFF
20	TRBV27	once	TRBD2	TRBJ2-3	TGTGCCAGCAGTTCCCGTCCGGGACTAGCGGGAGGGCCGGGCACAGATACGCAGTATTTT	CASSSRPGLAGGPGTDTQYF
13	TRBV6-5	-	TRBD1	TRBJ2-5	TGTGCCAGCAGCTGGGACAGACAAGAGACCCAGTACTTC	CASSWDRQETQYF
15	TRBV5-1	-	-	TRBJ1-3	TGCGCCAGCAGCTCAGGACAGTCCTCTGGAAACACCATATATTTT	CASSSGQSSGNTIYF
16	TRBV7-8	-	-	TRBJ2-3	TGTGCCAGCAGCTTAACGACAGGCACTAGCACAGATACGCAGTATTTT	CASSLTTGTSTDTQYF
17	TRBV7-2	-	-	TRBJ2-1	TGTGCCAGCAGCTTAGAGCTTAGGCGGGGGCGCGGGTATGAGCAGTTCTTC	CASSLELRRGRGYEQFF
15	TRBV15	-	-	TRBJ1-1	TGTGCCACCAGCAGACCTGCCTCGGGGAACACTGAAGCTTTCTTT	CATSRPASGNTEAFF
15	TRBV2	once	-	TRBJ2-1	TGTGCCAGCACAACCGAGGGGGAAACCTACAATGAGCAGTTCTTC	CASTTEGETYNEQFF
18	TRBV5-1	few	TRBD2	TRBJ2-1	TGCGCCAGCAGCTTGGCAGAGGGACTAGCGGGGGCCGCACCGGAGCAGTTCTTC	CASSLAEGLAGAAPEQFF
17	TRBV6-6	-	-	TRBJ2-4	TGTGCCAGCAGTCGAGGGGCCCCGATTCTAGCCAAAAACATTCAGTACTTC	CASSRGAPILAKNIQYF
15	TRBV30	-	-	TRBJ1-2	TGTGCCTGGAGTCGAGGGGGGGAGGTGGGTCAAGGCTACACCTTC	CAWSRGGEVGQGYTF
16	TRBV5-1	-	-	TRBJ2-3	TGCGCCAGCAGCTTGCAACAGGTGGATGGCACAGATACGCAGTATTTT	CASSLQQVDGTDTQYF
14	TRBV15	-	-	TRBJ1-1	TGTGCCACCAGCAGAGGTACAGGTACCACTGAAGCTTTCTTT	CATSRGTGTTEAFF
12	TRBV2	-	-	TRBJ2-3	TGTGCCAGCAGTGACGGCGGAGATACGCAGTATTTT	CASSDGGDTQYF
17	TRBV9	-	TRBD2	TRBJ2-3	TGTGCCAGCAGCGAGGGAACTAGCGGGGGGAGCACAGATACGCAGTATTTT	CASSEGTSGGSTDTQYF
15	TRBV4-3	-	-	TRBJ2-2	TGCGCCAGCAGCCAAGGGCGAACGGGCACCGGGGAGCTGTTTTTT	CASSQGRTGTGELFF
12	TRBV29-1	few	-	TRBJ1-2	TGCAGCGTTGAATCCCCAGGGGACGGCTACACCTTC	CSVESPGDGYTF
16	TRBV7-8	-	-	TRBJ2-2	TGTGCCAGCAGCTTATCAGGGCGCCCTAACACCGGGGAGCTGTTTTTT	CASSLSGRPNTGELFF
15	TRBV7-2	-	-	TRBJ2-5	TGTGCCAGCAGCTTAAGGTCCAATAGCTGGGAGACCCAGTACTTC	CASSLRSNSWETQYF
15	TRBV18	once	-	TRBJ1-3	TGTGCCAGCTCACCCAAAGCGAGCTCTGGAAACACCATATATTTT	CASSPKASSGNTIYF
15	TRBV19	-	-	TRBJ2-7	TGTGCCAGTAGTCAGAGGGCCCACCAGTCCTACGAGCAGTACTTC	CASSQRAHQSYEQYF
14	TRBV6-5	-	TRBD2	TRBJ2-1	TGTGCCAGCAAAGCGGGGCCTTCCTACAATGAGCAGTTCTTC	CASKAGPSYNEQFF
15	TRBV28	-	TRBD1	TRBJ1-1	TGTGCCAGCAGTTCTCACGGGACAGGGGGATCTGAAGCTTTCTTT	CASSSHGTGGSEAFF
16	TRBV10-1	-	TRBD1	TRBJ2-1	TGCGCCAGCAGTGGAAGCGACAGGGGATCCCACAGTGAGCAGTTCTTC	CASSGSDRGSHSEQFF
14	TRBV6-2/TRBV6-3	-	TRBD2	TRBJ2-1	TGTGCCAGCAGTTTATCCGGGACTAGCAATGAGCAGTTCTTC	CASSLSGTSNEQFF
14	TRBV15	-	-	TRBJ2-5	TGTGCCACCAGCAGAGGATGGGCCCGGGAGACCCAGTACTTC	CATSRGWARETQYF
15	TRBV7-6	-	-	TRBJ2-5	TGTGCCAGCAACGGAGGAGGGCGCGGCTGGGAGACCCAGTACTTC	CASNGGGRGWETQYF
14	TRBV18	-	TRBD1	TRBJ1-2	TGTGCCAGCTCACCACAACGAGACAGGGGGCTGCCCACCTTC	CASSPQRDRGLPTF
14	TRBV9	-	-	TRBJ1-2	TGTGCCAGCAGCGTAGGGTCCGGGAACTATGGCTACACCTTC	CASSVGSGNYGYTF
18	TRBV23-1	-	TRBD1	TRBJ1-5	TGCGCCAGCAGTCCCCGATGGACAGGGGGTGGTAGCAATCAGCCCCAGCATTTT	CASSPRWTGGGSNQPQHF
15	TRBV6-5	-	-	TRBJ1-5	TGTGCCAGCAGGGGGACGGGGGTAAGCAATCAGCCCCAGCATTTT	CASRGTGVSNQPQHF
15	TRBV28	-	TRBD2	TRBJ2-7	TGTGCCAGCAGGGACGGCGGGAGTGTTACTGGCGAGCAGTACTTC	CASRDGGSVTGEQYF
15	TRBV4-3	-	-	TRBJ2-1	TGCGCCAGCAGCCAAACGAGATCGTACTACAATGAGCAGTTCTTC	CASSQTRSYYNEQFF
16	TRBV12-5	-	-	TRBJ2-3	TGTGCTAGTGGTTTGGTAGCGGGTGCTAGCACAGATACGCAGTATTTT	CASGLVAGASTDTQYF
15	TRBV19	-	-	TRBJ1-5	TGTGCCAGTAGCCGGGGAGGGCGGAATCATCAGCCCCAGCATTTT	CASSRGGRNHQPQHF
13	TRBV6-2/TRBV6-3	-	-	TRBJ2-5	TGTGCCAGCAGTCGACTCGTTCAAGAGACCCAGTACTTC	CASSRLVQETQYF
17	TRBV7-2	-	TRBD1	TRBJ2-7	TGTGCCAGCAGCGGGGACAGGGGGCGCGGGCTTTCCTACGAGCAGTACTTC	CASSGDRGRGLSYEQYF
16	TRBV7-6	-	TRBD1	TRBJ2-3	TGTGCCAGCAGCTCGCGGACAGGAAGGAGCACAGATACGCAGTATTTT	CASSSRTGRSTDTQYF
14	TRBV7-9	-	-	TRBJ1-1	TGTGCCAGCAGTTTGGGACACGTGAACACTGAAGCTTTCTTT	CASSLGHVNTEAFF
12	TRBV7-9	-	-	TRBJ2-1	TGTGCCAGCAGCTTAGACGACAGGCCGCGGTTCTTC	CASSLDDRPRFF
16	TRBV3-1/TRBV3-2	-	TRBD1	TRBJ1-5	TGTGCCAGCAGCCAAGGGACAGGGACCCTCAATCAGCCCCAGCATTTT	CASSQGTGTLNQPQHF
15	TRBV4-1	-	TRBD1	TRBJ1-1	TGCGCCAGCAGCCACTCCGGGACAGGGAACACTGAAGCTTTCTTT	CASSHSGTGNTEAFF
16	TRBV10-3	few	TRBD2	TRBJ2-7	TGTGCCATCAGTGAGTCCGGGGACGGGAGGGGTTACGAGCAGTACTTC	CAISESGDGRGYEQYF
14	TRBV10-3	-	TRBD1	TRBJ1-1	TGTGCCATCAGTTCGACAGGGGGCGTAACTGAAGCTTTCTTT	CAISSTGGVTEAFF
15	TRBV6-2/TRBV6-3	-	-	TRBJ2-7	TGTGCCAGCAGTTACGCGACACTTGGCCCCTACGAGCAGTACTTC	CASSYATLGPYEQYF
15	TRBV19	-	-	TRBJ2-7	TGTGCCAGTAGTATAGCCATTGGACAGTACTACGAGCAGTACTTC	CASSIAIGQYYEQYF
15	TRBV5-1	-	-	TRBJ2-4	TGCGCCAGCAGCCCCGGGACGGGGGTCAAAAACATTCAGTACTTC	CASSPGTGVKNIQYF
14	TRBV7-8	once	-	TRBJ1-1	TGTGCCAGCAGCTTAGTAGCGATGAACACTGAAGCTTTCTTT	CASSLVAMNTEAFF
14	TRBV7-9	-	TRBD1	TRBJ1-2	TGTGCCAGCACTCTGACAGGGATCCTCGGTGGCTACACCTTC	CASTLTGILGGYTF
14	TRBV19	-	TRBD1	TRBJ1-1	TGTGCCAGTAGAGACCCAGGGGGTAGTACTGAAGCTTTCTTT	CASRDPGGSTEAFF
11	TRBV6-5	-	-	TRBJ2-5	TGTGCCAGCAGTCAACGGGAGACCCAGTACTTC	CASSQRETQYF
13	TRBV6-1	-	TRBD1	TRBJ2-2	TGTGCCAGCAGTGATCAGGGGGCAGGTGTGCTGTTTTTT	CASSDQGAGVLFF
17	TRBV5-1	-	TRBD1	TRBJ2-7	TGCGCCAGCAGCTCGGGGACAGGCACCTCTTACCTGAACGAGCAGTACTTC	CASSSGTGTSYLNEQYF
16	TRBV5-1	once	TRBD1	TRBJ1-2	TGCGCCAGCAGCTTGGACTTTAGGACAGGGGCTAGGAGCTACACCTTC	CASSLDFRTGARSYTF
15	TRBV6-5	-	-	TRBJ1-1	TGTGCCAGCACTCGAGAGGAGGGGACGAACACTGAAGCTTTCTTT	CASTREEGTNTEAFF
12	TRBV29-1	-	-	TRBJ2-3	TGCAGCGGGAGGGCTAGCACAGATACGCAGTATTTT	CSGRASTDTQYF
13	TRBV2	-	TRBD1	TRBJ1-4	TGTGCCAGCACCGGGACAGGGACTGAAAAACTGTTTTTT	CASTGTGTEKLFF
19	TRBV20-1	-	TRBD2	TRBJ2-3	TGCAGTGCTAGTTGGGGGATAGCGGGGGCGCTCCTGAGCACAGATACGCAGTATTTT	CSASWGIAGALLSTDTQYF
15	TRBV2	-	-	TRBJ1-5	TGTGCCAGCAGTCTAGACAGAGGCAAGTACCAGCCCCAGCATTTT	CASSLDRGKYQPQHF
14	TRBV5-6	-	-	TRBJ1-2	TGTGCCAGCAGCTTGGCAGGCCAGGTCATAAACTACACCTTC	CASSLAGQVINYTF